This record concerns one T cell receptor (beta chain) sequence. Its antigen is unknown. The CDR3 length is 17 residues. With V trimmed by 2 bases and J by 0 bases, 6 bases remained unmatched. This sample was included in a study of Graves' ophthalmopathy and Graves' hyperthyroidism. Study-level results: A 13-signature model separated ophthalmopathy from stable hyperthyroidism, reaching 85% to 90% sensitivity and 80% to 83% specificity cross-validated. Thyroid clonotypes that were expanded above 0.001 frequency mostly also appeared in blood.

Amplified material comprised TCR beta CDR3 regions derived from RNA transcripts. The workflow started with a first-round RT-PCR run with HTBI primers and then moved on to a second-round multiplex PCR. TCRdb re-analysed the multiplex PCR reads in MiXCR, keeping a single row per CDR3 protein. The table has roughly 400,000 distinct CDR3 sequences, 17% seen once. The clonotype comes from an adult woman with stable Graves' hyperthyroidism. The source material was peripheral blood. The chain joins TRBV12-3 or TRBV12-4 to TRBJ2-7; 11 bases line up with TRBD1. The CDR3 DNA is TGTGCCAGCAGTTTAAGGACAGGGGGCTATTCCTCCTACGAGCAGTACTTC. Protein: CASSLRTGGYSSYEQYF.